Described below is a single T cell receptor beta chain sequence and its context. V dropped 1 base and J dropped 0 bases, with 4 bases sitting between them. The CDR3 covers 15 residues. The germline gives CDR1 SEHNR, CDR2 FQNEAQ (reference sequence). The record originates from a study of blood T cell repertoires in COVID-19. Whole-study context: From the United States, Italy and Spain came samples of acute and convalescent COVID-19. The analysed material was cDNA or gDNA that came from T cells, B-cell-depleted T cells, or PBMCs.

Original analysis: From reference gene primer amplification, estimates of nucleated cell counts were derived. Measured with immunoSEQ multiplex PCR; TCRdb has only the in-frame clones, and not every one. V and J calls and clone size come straight from that table; D and trimming were deduced from the DNA. The sample carries about 140,000 clones, over 80% recorded once. This TCR derives from a man aged 60 to 75 with active or convalescent COVID-19. The rearrangement links TRBV7-9 to TRBJ1-6; no reliable D call. Sequencing was carried out using peripheral blood. The CDR3 DNA reads as TGTGCCAGCAGCTTAGTCAGCTCCTATAATTCACCCCTCCACTTT. Translating gives CASSLVSSYNSPLHF. Full variable domain (missing parts from reference TRBV7-9 and TRBJ1-6): DTGVSQNPRHKITKRGQNVTFRCDPISEHNRLYWYRQTLGQGPEFLTYFQNEAQLEKSRLLSDRFSAERPKGSFSTLEIQRTEQGDSAMYLCASSLVSSYNSPLHFGNGTRLTVT.